What follows describes a single T cell receptor beta chain. This clonotype has just a few counts. Its antigen is currently not known. Qualities for individual bases were not recorded, and no much larger clone is one base off. Using a constant-region primer and ProtoScript II reverse transcriptase, TCRbeta-specific cDNA was reverse-transcribed from roughly 460 ng total RNA. Three nested multiplex PCR rounds, following a slightly modified ARM-PCR procedure, were used to build the TCRbeta libraries. Each of the first two PCR rounds ran for roughly 11 cycles and used multiplex TRBV1-TRBV30 forward primers together with a Cbeta reverse primer. A final 25-cycle PCR with Deep VentR polymerase added sample barcodes and Illumina adapters. Amplicons of 200-500 bp were gel-purified with a QIAquick gel extraction kit before sequencing. An Illumina HiSeq 2500 was used to sequence the TCRbeta amplicons, generating 250-bp paired-end reads. Regarding the original processing steps: Quality trimming of reads was performed with Trimmomatic v0.33, and paired reads were merged with FLASH v1.2.11 so that full CDR3 sequences could be recovered. V, D and J germline segments were assigned to the rearranged TCRbeta sequences by MiGEC v1.2.1b. Clonotype statistics, along with Shannon-Wiener diversity indices, were calculated using VDJtools v1.0.0. Except for diversity analysis, only each sample's 250 most abundant clonotypes were used in subsequent analyses to reduce sampling bias. TCRdb ran its own pipeline on the public reads, namely fastp trimming at Q25 and MiXCR clone calling, and kept in-frame beta chains. Identical CDR3 proteins give one entry, which carries the most common genes and DNA. TCRdb, not the authors, supplied the V and J calls. This sample has almost 200,000 distinct CDR3 sequences in its table, and roughly 61% of those were observed once. Roughly 6.4% of the sample belongs to the ten largest clones.

V gives up 3 bases and J gives up 8 bases, and the segment between their germline ends measures 13 bases. The CDR3 spans 14 residues, from the cysteine through the phenylalanine. Only CDR3 DNA is held: 42 bases, read in frame from base 1. This entry is derived from a study of tumor-infiltrating lymphocytes in primary liver carcinoma (TCRdb year 2017). With respect to the entire study: Surgical resection was performed in China between 2015 and early 2016 on 5 or 6 patients with histopathologically diagnosed primary liver carcinoma. Of the five patients (three men and two women, aged 30 to 69 years), four had hepatocellular carcinoma and one had combined HCC and intrahepatic cholangiocarcinoma. Tumors of the five patients were stage T1-T3 N0M0 with maximum diameters of 4.2 to 10 cm. Each sample produced about 3.5 to 7.5 million productive TCRbeta reads, and read depth showed no significant difference between tissue types. TCRbeta repertoire sequencing, expression microarrays and whole-exome sequencing were combined in the study across five regions of each liver tumor, with adjacent normal tissue and blood also included. A total of about 35 specimens from 5 patients went through TCRbeta repertoire sequencing, namely 25 tumor regions, 5 adjacent noncancerous liver tissues and 5 peripheral blood samples. Technical replicate repertoires showed high reproducibility, with mean shared-clone rates approximately 0.87 and correlation coefficients above 0.95. Broad study findings and their caveats: Compared with blood, tumors had a significantly larger share of the repertoire taken up by the top 250 clones (p = 0.039). Because the samples were bulk and unsorted, CD4+ and CD8+ T cell repertoires could not be compared. The study included only four to six patients, and the authors note findings should be validated in a larger study. Pairs of tumor regions showed greater repertoire overlap (mean about 36%) than tumor-adjacent pairs (17%) or tumor-blood pairs (approximately 15%), which is consistent with antigen-driven expansion. Only the TCR beta chain was sequenced, so true repertoire diversity is likely underestimated because unpaired alpha chains were not captured.

Blood RNA was extracted from unsorted whole blood using TRIzol reagent, and germline DNA was obtained with the DNeasy Blood & Tissue kit. Patients had chronic HBV infection and were treatment-naive at sampling. Before surgery, roughly 4 milliliters of peripheral blood were drawn into K2EDTA tubes. Sequencing was performed on peripheral blood. The rearranged segments are TRBV12-3 or TRBV12-4 and TRBJ2-2, with a weak D call of TRBD2 (5 bases match). This clonotype originated in a woman aged 55-70 years with primary liver carcinoma and hepatitis B virus infection. This receptor has the CDR3 CASSFTRGSGELFF. The sequenced DNA: TGTGCCAGCAGTTTCACTAGAGGGTCGGGGGAGCTGTTTTTT.